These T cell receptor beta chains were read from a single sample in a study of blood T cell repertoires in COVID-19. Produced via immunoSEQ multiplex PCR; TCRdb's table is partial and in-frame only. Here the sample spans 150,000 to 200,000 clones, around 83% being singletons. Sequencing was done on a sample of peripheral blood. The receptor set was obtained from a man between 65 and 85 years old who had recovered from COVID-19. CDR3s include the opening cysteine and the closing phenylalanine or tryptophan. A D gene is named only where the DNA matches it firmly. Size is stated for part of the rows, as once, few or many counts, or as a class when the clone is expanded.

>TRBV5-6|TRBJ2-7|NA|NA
CASSPNPGTTTSYEQYF
TGTGCCAGCAGCCCGAATCCGGGAACCACTACCTCCTACGAGCAGTACTTC
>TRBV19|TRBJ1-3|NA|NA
CASTHHAGSGNTIYF
TGTGCCAGTACCCACCACGCAGGCTCTGGAAACACCATATATTTT
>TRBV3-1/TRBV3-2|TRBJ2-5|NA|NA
CASSPQSETQYF
TGTGCCAGCAGTCCACAATCGGAGACCCAGTACTTC
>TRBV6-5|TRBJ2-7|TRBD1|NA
CASCPGQSYEQYF
TGTGCCAGCTGTCCGGGACAGTCCTACGAGCAGTACTTC
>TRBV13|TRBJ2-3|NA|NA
CASSLGGELTDTQYF
TGTGCCAGCAGCTTAGGCGGGGAACTCACAGATACGCAGTATTTT
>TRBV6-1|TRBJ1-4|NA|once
CASSERLATNEKLFF
TGTGCCAGCAGTGAAAGACTAGCAACTAATGAAAAACTGTTTTTT
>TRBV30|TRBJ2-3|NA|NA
CAWGKGGTLDTQYF
TGTGCCTGGGGGAAAGGCGGTACCCTCGATACGCAGTATTTT
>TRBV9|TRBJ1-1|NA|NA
CASSVGGAMNTEAFF
TGTGCCAGCAGCGTAGGGGGAGCGATGAACACTGAAGCTTTCTTT
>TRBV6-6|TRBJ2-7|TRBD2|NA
CASSYSVSGGSYEQYF
TGTGCCAGCAGTTACTCGGTGTCGGGAGGGTCCTACGAGCAGTACTTC
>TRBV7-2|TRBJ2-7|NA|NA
CASSPDSTTSYEQYF
TGTGCCAGCAGCCCCGACAGTACTACCTCCTACGAGCAGTACTTC